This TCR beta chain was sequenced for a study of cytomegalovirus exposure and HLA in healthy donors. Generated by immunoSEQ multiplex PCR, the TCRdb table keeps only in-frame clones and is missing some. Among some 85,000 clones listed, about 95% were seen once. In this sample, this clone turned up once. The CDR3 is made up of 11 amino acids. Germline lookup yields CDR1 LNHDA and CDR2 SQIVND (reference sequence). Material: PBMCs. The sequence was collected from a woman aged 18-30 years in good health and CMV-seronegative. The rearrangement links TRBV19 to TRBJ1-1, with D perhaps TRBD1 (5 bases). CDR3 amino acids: CGTAGFTEAFF. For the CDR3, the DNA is TGTGGAACCGCAGGGTTTACTGAAGCTTTCTTT.